These 10 T cell receptor beta chains share one sample of origin, sequenced in a study of T cell responses to AZD1222 COVID-19 vaccine. Method: immunoSEQ multiplex PCR; TCRdb's copy keeps in-frame clones and lacks some. The data contain about 120,000 clones, 90% of them singletons. The sample consisted of peripheral blood, taken on day 0 of MenACWY control vaccination. These receptors were collected from an adult in good health.

The V call is TRBV10-2, the J call TRBJ1-1; D is uncertain. The CDR3 length is 14 residues. Germline V lookup: CDR1 WSHSY, CDR2 SAAADI. Trimming stripped 8 bases from V and 5 bases from J, with 18 bases between. The CDR3 coding sequence is TGCGCCAGCCTGTCAGTCCGGGTCCGAACTGAAGCTTTCTTT. Translated: CASLSVRVRTEAFF.

The V and J genes are TRBV20-1 and TRBJ1-5; weak D call: TRBD1 (5 bases). The CDR3 is 14 amino acids. CDR1 DFQATT and CDR2 SNEGSKA come from the germline V gene (reference sequence). Deletions cut 3 bases from V and 1 base from J, with 10 bases between. The CDR3 loop reads CSASAGVSNQPQHF. The CDR3 DNA follows: TGCAGTGCTAGTGCGGGGGTAAGCAATCAGCCCCAGCATTTT.

The chain employs TRBV6-5 and TRBJ2-7; D unresolved. Trimming removed 6 bases from V and 3 bases from J, with 12 bases in between. From germline, CDR1 is MNHEY and CDR2 SVGAGI. The length of the CDR3 is 13 residues. The CDR3 protein is CASRKGLGYEQYV. Here the CDR3 DNA reads TGTGCCAGCAGGAAGGGCCTAGGCTACGAGCAGTACGTC.

The chain has TRBV18 and TRBJ1-5; D is undetermined. The V end was cut by 5 bases, the J end by 4 bases, with 12 bases between. This CDR3 region has 14 residues. Germline V CDR1 and CDR2: KGHSH, LQKENI. CDR3 loop: CASSSRGENQPQHF. CDR3 DNA sequence: TGTGCCAGCTCATCTCGGGGAGAAAATCAGCCCCAGCATTTT.

The chain has TRBV5-5 and TRBJ2-3; the D gene is possibly TRBD1 (6 bases). From germline, CDR1 is SGHKS and CDR2 YYEKEE (reference sequence). Trimming took 0 bases from V and 2 from J, leaving 10 bases between them. CDR3 length equals 15 residues. CDR3: CASSLGDTLTDTQYF. The CDR3 bases are TGTGCCAGCAGCTTGGGGGACACCCTCACAGATACGCAGTATTTT.

J is TRBJ2-1 and V is TRBV7-6, with 10 bases that match TRBD2. V was pared by 4 bases and J by 5 bases, with 8 bases of the junction left unmatched. Germline values: CDR1 SGHVS, CDR2 FNYEAQ. The CDR3 runs to 16 residues. Here the CDR3 DNA reads TGTGCCAGCAGCTCCGACCCTAGCGGGAGAGACAATGAGCAGTTCTTC. Protein sequence: CASSSDPSGRDNEQFF.

This clone has a single count. The genes are TRBV5-6 and TRBJ2-7; 10 bases align to TRBD1. Germline V gene data show CDR1 as SGHDT and CDR2 as YYEEEE. V lost 3 bases and J lost 3; bases outside the gene matches: 0. There are 13 residues in the CDR3. CDR3 coding DNA: TGTGCCAGCAGCTGGGACAGGGGCTACGAGCAGTACTTC. Protein: CASSWDRGYEQYF. Full variable domain (outside the CDR3, taken from reference TRBV5-6 and TRBJ2-7): DAGVTQSPTHLIKTRGQQVTLRCSPKSGHDTVSWYQQALGQGPQFIFQYYEEEERQRGNFPDRFSGHQFPNYSSELNVNALLLGDSALYLCASSWDRGYEQYFGPGTRLTVT.

V gene TRBV7-2 combines with J gene TRBJ2-1, with 9 bases fitting TRBD2. Per the germline V gene, CDR1 is SGHTA and CDR2 is FQGNSA. CDR3 length: 16 amino acids. The junction had 13 bases not matched to a gene; V was cut back by 5 bases and J by 8 bases. DNA for the CDR3: TGTGCCAGCAGCCTCCACCCTGCGGGGGGGGTCGATGAGCAGTTCTTC. This sequence encodes CASSLHPAGGVDEQFF.

V usage is TRBV7-6 and J usage is TRBJ2-3; D remains ambiguous. Trimming took off 5 bases at V and 2 bases at J, with 5 bases between the two ends. The CDR3 totals 12 residues. Germline values: CDR1 SGHVS, CDR2 FNYEAQ. The CDR3 spells CASSQHTDTQYF. CDR3 bases: TGTGCCAGCAGCCAACACACAGATACGCAGTATTTT.

The CDR3 DNA reads as TGTGCCAGCAATACAGGGGGCCTTCTCTATGGCTACACCTTC. Its translation: CASNTGGLLYGYTF. The chain is built from TRBV28 and TRBJ1-2; 9 bases are a match to TRBD1. This CDR3 has 14 residues. Trimming removed 7 bases from V and 4 bases from J; junction bases left unmatched: 7. Germline V gene sequence: CDR1 MDHEN, CDR2 SYDVKM.